This T cell receptor (beta chain) appears in the sequencing data of a study of beta chain features in type 1 diabetes. Study conclusions and caveats: TCRB CDR3s from Type 1 diabetes patients were moderately but significantly shorter in all four CD4+ subsets.

The sequenced template was cDNA made from the entire isolated RNA. This table comes from immunoSEQ multiplex PCR, and its TCRdb copy is limited to in-frame clones, with some not included. Here the sample spans roughly 100,000 clones, over 25% being singletons. This clone was counted only a few times. Its antigen remains unknown. Purity of each sorted population was above 95%. Trimming cost V 3 bases and J 3 bases; bases outside gene matches: 7. The CDR3 is 16 amino acids. Germline V gene lookup returns CDR1 MNHNS and CDR2 SASEGT. The source is a woman under 30 with type 1 diabetes. Sequencing input: central memory CD4+ T cells from blood. The gene calls are TRBV6-1 and TRBJ2-1; 8 bases fit TRBD1. The CDR3 protein is CASSETGVVVYNEQFF. Written as DNA, the CDR3 is TGTGCCAGCAGTGAGACAGGGGTGGTGGTCTACAATGAGCAGTTCTTC.